These T cell receptor beta chains were read from a single sample in a study of cytomegalovirus exposure and HLA in healthy donors. The table came from immunoSEQ multiplex PCR; TCRdb's copy has only in-frame clones and leaves some out. The sample carries 180,000 or so clones, 75% to 90% recorded once. Sequenced sample: PBMCs. The receptors here all came from a woman under 40 in good health and CMV-seronegative. CDR3s include the opening cysteine and the closing phenylalanine or tryptophan. Fields, in order: D gene, clone size, J gene, V gene, CDR3 DNA, CDR3 protein. A D gene is named only where the DNA matches it firmly. For some rows the clone size is stated as once, few or many, or as a class when expanded; others skip it.

-	once	TRBJ1-6	TRBV12-2	TGTGCAAGTCGAACAGACCCCGTTCATAATTCACCCCTCCACTTT	CASRTDPVHNSPLHF
TRBD1	-	TRBJ2-2	TRBV28	TGTGCCAGCAGTTTTTATCGCTGGGGACAGGGGAGCTCGGGGGAGCTGTTTTTT	CASSFYRWGQGSSGELFF
-	-	TRBJ2-5	TRBV2	TGTGCCAGCAGTGAGTTGAGCCAAGAGACCCAGTACTTC	CASSELSQETQYF
TRBD2	-	TRBJ2-3	TRBV10-2	TGCGCCAGCAGCAGAAGACTAGCGGGAGAGGGAGATACGCAGTATTTT	CASSRRLAGEGDTQYF
-	-	TRBJ2-3	TRBV28	TGTGCCAGCAGTCATCAGGGGTACCTAGATACGCAGTATTTT	CASSHQGYLDTQYF
-	-	TRBJ2-2	TRBV5-6	TGTATTGCGTCGTGCGGGACGAACACCGGGGAGCTGTTTTTT	CIASCGTNTGELFF
TRBD1	once	TRBJ1-4	TRBV7-3	TGTGCCAGCAGCCCGGCTGACAGGGCTAATGAAAAACTGTTTTTT	CASSPADRANEKLFF
TRBD1	-	TRBJ2-7	TRBV4-1	TGCGCCAGCAGCCCCTCTGGACAGGGGTCCTACGAGCAGTACTTC	CASSPSGQGSYEQYF
-	-	TRBJ1-2	TRBV6-1	TGTGCCAGCAGTGAAGAGGGGCTAGGCGATGGCTACACCTTC	CASSEEGLGDGYTF
-	-	TRBJ2-7	TRBV5-1	TGCGCCAGCAGCTTGGCCACCGGACAGACCTCCTACGAGCAGTACTTC	CASSLATGQTSYEQYF
-	-	TRBJ1-2	TRBV6-1	TGTGCCAGCAGCGAGCGTGGCCCTAACTATGGCTACACCTTC	CASSERGPNYGYTF
TRBD1	once	TRBJ1-4	TRBV2	TGTGCCAGCGGACAGGGAACTAATGAAAAACTGTTTTTT	CASGQGTNEKLFF
-	-	TRBJ1-2	TRBV6-1	TGTGCCAGCAGTGAAGGGGCGGGGGGCTATGGCTACACCTTC	CASSEGAGGYGYTF
TRBD2	once	TRBJ2-1	TRBV18	TGTGCCAGCTCACCACCGTCCCGGGGAGGGGACAATGAGCAGTTCTTC	CASSPPSRGGDNEQFF
TRBD2	-	TRBJ2-1	TRBV29-1	TGCAGCGTTGAAACTAGCGGGATAGGGGATGAGCAGTTCTTC	CSVETSGIGDEQFF
-	-	TRBJ2-3	TRBV7-6	TGTGCCAGCAGCGCACACCACACAGATACGCAGTATTTT	CASSAHHTDTQYF
TRBD1	-	TRBJ1-4	TRBV6-1	TGTGCCAGGGCAGACAGGGGTAATGAAAAACTGTTTTTT	CARADRGNEKLFF
TRBD2	once	TRBJ2-3	TRBV9	TGTGCCAGCAGCGGGGCCCCTAGCGGGGGGATAGCAGATACGCAGTATTTT	CASSGAPSGGIADTQYF
-	-	TRBJ2-3	TRBV4-1	TGCGCCAGCAGCCAAGGCGGGGGCGATGGTGATACGCAGTATTTT	CASSQGGGDGDTQYF
TRBD1	-	TRBJ2-7	TRBV28	TGTGCCAGCACCGGAGGACAGGGCGAGCAGTACTTC	CASTGGQGEQYF
-	-	TRBJ1-3	TRBV7-9	TGTGCCAGCAGCCTCCATGGCCCCGGGGCTGGAAACACCATATATTTT	CASSLHGPGAGNTIYF
-	once	TRBJ2-5	TRBV6-1	TGTGCCAGCAGCCGACAGGTCCAAGAGACCCAGTACTTC	CASSRQVQETQYF
TRBD1	-	TRBJ2-6	TRBV2	TGTGCCAGCGGACGTCACAGGGGCTCTGGGGCCAACGTCCTGACTTTC	CASGRHRGSGANVLTF
TRBD2	-	TRBJ2-3	TRBV7-9	TGTGCCAGCAGCTTAGAATGGTCTAGCGGGAGTGTTAGCGCAGATACGCAGTATTTT	CASSLEWSSGSVSADTQYF
-	-	TRBJ1-1	TRBV5-8	TGTGCCAGCAGCCTAGCACAGGGAGGGTGGACTGAAGCTTTCTTT	CASSLAQGGWTEAFF
TRBD1	few	TRBJ1-4	TRBV28	TGTGCCAGCAGTCTTTCCCCGGGACAGGGACCCCCTAATGAAAAACTGTTTTTT	CASSLSPGQGPPNEKLFF
TRBD1	-	TRBJ2-1	TRBV18	TGTGCCAGCTCCCCTGAGGGGGACAGCTACAATGAGCAGTTCTTC	CASSPEGDSYNEQFF
-	-	TRBJ1-1	TRBV5-1	TGCGCCAGCAGCTTGGTGGAGTACACTGAAGCTTTCTTT	CASSLVEYTEAFF
TRBD2	once	TRBJ2-7	TRBV4-2	TGTGCCAGCAGCCGGTCGTGGCGGGAGTATGGCGAGCAGTACTTC	CASSRSWREYGEQYF
TRBD1	-	TRBJ1-5	TRBV29-1	TGCAGCGTGGGGGACAGGGGCAATCAGCCCCAGCATTTT	CSVGDRGNQPQHF
-	-	TRBJ2-7	TRBV10-3	TGTGCCATCAGTGAGCAGGACTACGAGCAGTACTTC	CAISEQDYEQYF
TRBD1	-	TRBJ1-2	TRBV2	TGTGCCAGCACCCAGATAGGGGACAGGGGGCAGTACACCTTC	CASTQIGDRGQYTF
TRBD2	once	TRBJ2-7	TRBV28	TGTGCCAGCAGTTTTCAAACCGGGACTAACGAGCAGTACTTC	CASSFQTGTNEQYF
TRBD2	-	TRBJ2-3	TRBV5-1	TGCGCCAGCAGCTTGACTAGCGGGGGGCATACGCAGTATTTT	CASSLTSGGHTQYF
TRBD2	once	TRBJ2-3	TRBV5-6	TGTGCCAGCAGCGGACTAGCGGGGGGGATAGATACGCAGTATTTT	CASSGLAGGIDTQYF
-	-	TRBJ1-5	TRBV6-1	TGTGCCAGCAGAGAACAGGGAAAGCAGCCCCAGCATTTT	CASREQGKQPQHF
TRBD1	-	TRBJ2-7	TRBV5-1	TGCGCCAGCAGCAGCAGGGGGCATGGGGGATCCTACGAGCAGTACTTC	CASSSRGHGGSYEQYF
-	once	TRBJ1-4	TRBV30	TGTGCCTGGAGTATGAGTTACCTGGAGGAAAAACTGTTTTTT	CAWSMSYLEEKLFF
TRBD2	-	TRBJ2-7	TRBV7-8	TGTGCCAGCAGCCGATTGACTAGCGTACACTACGAGCAGTACTTC	CASSRLTSVHYEQYF
-	-	TRBJ2-1	TRBV7-6	TGTGCCAGCAGCCCCTACGCCGGAGGGATTCCTGGCTATGAGCAGTTCTTC	CASSPYAGGIPGYEQFF
TRBD1	-	TRBJ1-6	TRBV10-3	TGTGCCATCAACGGGGACAGGAATAATTCACCCCTCCACTTT	CAINGDRNNSPLHF
-	-	TRBJ1-3	TRBV5-1	TGCGCCAGCAGCTTGGGCGGAGGAAACACCATATATTTT	CASSLGGGNTIYF
-	-	TRBJ2-3	TRBV7-8	TGTGCCAGCAGCTTAGATACGGGGGAAGATACGCAGTATTTT	CASSLDTGEDTQYF
-	-	TRBJ2-3	TRBV7-3	TGTGCCAGCAGCTTAGGGCCGTTGTTGACGCAGTATTTT	CASSLGPLLTQYF
TRBD2	-	TRBJ2-7	TRBV19	TGTGCCAGTAGTATGTTAGCGGGAGCGAACTACGAGCAGTACTTC	CASSMLAGANYEQYF
TRBD1	once	TRBJ1-2	TRBV11-2	TGTGCCAGCAGCTTATACAGGGGTTACGGCTACACCTTC	CASSLYRGYGYTF
-	-	TRBJ1-2	TRBV11-1	TGTGCCAGCAGCTTAACAGGGAACGACTATGGCTACACCTTC	CASSLTGNDYGYTF
TRBD2	once	TRBJ2-3	TRBV29-1	TGCAGCCTCGGGACTAGCGGGACTCAAACAGATACGCAGTATTTT	CSLGTSGTQTDTQYF